This T cell receptor beta chain was recorded in a study of shared clonotypes between healthy human individuals. Using immunoSEQ multiplex PCR, the repertoire was profiled, and TCRdb retains in-frame clones only, with some absent. The top ten clones hold 40% to 45% of a sample with fewer than 100,000 clones, less than 80% of them seen once. In regard to this clone: Its antigen is unidentified.

Overall study results and limits: Generation probability values for non-shared clonotypes were lower than those for clonotypes shared by all four donors. What limited the represented genetic and exposure-history diversity was the small number of donors.

Germline CDR1 and CDR2: SGHAT and FQNNGV. The CDR3 covers 16 residues. Germline trimming cut 5 bases from V and 0 bases from J; bases unmatched to any gene: 7. This chain joins TRBV11-2 and TRBJ2-5; TRBD2 agrees at 9 bases. The receptor was isolated from a young man in good health. The sample was memory CD8+ T cells sorted from blood. Regarding subset: CD45RO+ cells pooled with CCR7-negative TemRA cells. DNA of the CDR3: TGTGCCAGCAGCGCGAGACTAGCGGAGTACCAAGAGACCCAGTACTTC. Its translation is CASSARLAEYQETQYF.